The T cell receptor beta chain under discussion was sequenced for a study of cytomegalovirus exposure and HLA in healthy donors. As for the study in general: Of 350 to 400 genotyped donors, 81% grouped in the Caucasian-associated ancestry cluster.

The donors comprised healthy bone marrow donors. Amplification used 60 Vbeta primers and 13 Jbeta primers. Assay: immunoSEQ multiplex PCR; the TCRdb copy retains only in-frame clones and omits some. Of around 130,000 clones in the sample, 81% were seen once. Germline CDR1 SEHNR, CDR2 FQNEAQ (reference sequence). V was pared by 7 bases and J by 2 bases, with 18 bases between. The length of the CDR3 is 16 residues. This clone is medium-sized (0.01 to 0.1%) within its sample. This chain connects TRBV7-9 to TRBJ1-5, with a weak D call TRBD1 (6 bases). Specimen: PBMCs. This TCR derives from a man aged 35 to 55 in good health and CMV-seronegative. CDR3 DNA sequence: TGTGCCAGCACCCATACAGGGCAAGGGGGCAATCAGCCCCAGCATTTT. As protein: CASTHTGQGGNQPQHF. Variable domain in full (rest from reference TRBV7-9 and TRBJ1-5): DTGVSQNPRHKITKRGQNVTFRCDPISEHNRLYWYRQTLGQGPEFLTYFQNEAQLEKSRLLSDRFSAERPKGSFSTLEIQRTEQGDSAMYLCASTHTGQGGNQPQHFGDGTRLSIL.